This TCR beta chain originates from a study of cytomegalovirus exposure and HLA in healthy donors. Study information: Early on, a data release was issued that held 80 million or so unique TCRs from HLA-typed donors. General study results and limits: The authors listed 150 to 200 TCR beta chains as cytomegalovirus-associated. Differences between HLA loci emerged in a later analysis of TCR association rates, with DRB1 most and HLA-C fewest. One variant, a missense change in DCLRE1C, was linked in a later analysis to TCR beta V- and J-gene trimming.

The J segment lost 2 bases and the V segment lost 0 bases, leaving 10 bases of the junction unmatched. This CDR3 contains 17 residues. CDR1 is SGHTS and CDR2 is YDEGEE in the germline V gene. This clone was seen a single time. Its cognate antigen is unknown. Primers included in the PCR were 60 Vbeta and 13 Jbeta primers. Clones were read by immunoSEQ multiplex PCR, and TCRdb kept only the in-frame ones, dropping some. Here the sample spans approximately 170,000 clones, roughly 77% being singletons. The receptor was derived from a male donor in good health and CMV-seronegative. The rearrangement links TRBV5-8 to TRBJ1-1; 7 positions agree with TRBD1. Sequenced material: PBMCs. The CDR3 region is CASSLAIGQATNTEAFF. Here the CDR3 DNA reads TGTGCCAGCAGCTTGGCCATCGGACAGGCCACAAACACTGAAGCTTTCTTT.